The T cell receptor beta chain under discussion was sequenced for a study of blood T cell repertoires in COVID-19. Overall study context: Samples came from the United States, Italy and Spain, spanning acute and convalescent COVID-19. T cells, B-cell-depleted T cells, or PBMCs provided the cDNA or gDNA that served as material.

The CDR3 extends over 15 amino acids. The germline V gene encodes CDR1 MNHNS and CDR2 SASEGT. Trimming removed 2 bases at V and 3 bases at J, with 11 bases between. The authors' processing: Estimation of nucleated cell counts relied on the amplification of reference gene primers. Clones were read by immunoSEQ multiplex PCR, and TCRdb kept only the in-frame ones, dropping some. D and trimming come from the DNA, and the V and J calls and clone size come from that table. The sample consists of 70,000 or so clones, over 60% of them appearing once. The chain uses TRBV6-1 and TRBJ1-3; D perhaps matches TRBD1 (5 bases). Sequenced: peripheral blood. The receptor comes from a human donor in a cohort sampled during active COVID-19. The CDR3 region has the DNA TGTGCCAGCAGTGAACAGGGAAGTGGTGGAAACACCATATATTTT. Amino acids: CASSEQGSGGNTIYF.